This TCR beta chain was found in a study of Ad26.COV2.S vaccination and SARS-CoV-2 variants (dated by TCRdb to the early 2020s). The study in broad terms: Sequencing of the TCRbeta repertoire served to evaluate the specificity and breadth of SARS-CoV-2-reactive T cell receptors following Ad26.COV2.S vaccination. A total of roughly 30 samples were included in the TCR-sequenced set, comprising around 19 Ad26.COV2.S vaccine recipients, 5 placebo recipients and 8 SARS-CoV-2 convalescent individuals.

Results the study describes overall, beyond this receptor: Comparable non-spike TCR breadth was observed between vaccine and placebo recipients, consistent with only spike being contained in the vaccine. Higher spike-specific TCR breadth was observed in Ad26.COV2.S recipients than in placebo recipients (P = 0.0014). Substantial breadth of spike-specific CD8+ and CD4+ T cell responses was reported after vaccination. It was noted by the authors that total T cell responses may have been underestimated by the TCR breadth and depth analyses.

Reading the label with the study, this specimen's time point is: individuals recovered from natural SARS-CoV-2 infection. Note on this clone: The clone's antigen remains unknown. No much larger clone is present one base from it, and per-base qualities are unavailable.

The immunoSEQ Assay was the method used to sequence TCRbeta CDR3 regions. After extraction, genomic DNA underwent amplification by bias-controlled multiplex PCR, followed by high-throughput sequencing. Per the authors' processing: To quantify the absolute abundance of every unique TCRbeta CDR3 region, sequences were collapsed and filtered. T cell fraction was estimated by normalizing TCRbeta template counts to usable DNA, which was measured by amplifying reference genes present in all nucleated cells. Repertoire TCRs were annotated as SARS-CoV-2-specific when V gene, CDR3 amino acid sequence and J gene were exactly matched to a known reactive TCR set. The reference SARS-CoV-2 TCR set came from MIRA and was filtered for enrichment in COVID-19-positive ImmuneCODE repertoires, removing public or cross-reactive TCRs. Using the MIRA antigens, annotated TCRs were further analysed by specific ORF or by position within an ORF. Depth was the summed frequency of annotated unique rearrangements, while breadth was defined as annotated unique rearrangements over total unique productive rearrangements. TCR breadth was compared between groups using two-sided Wilcoxon rank-sum tests. TCRdb stores this immuneACCESS table with in-frame sequences only. Part of the clones is absent; in the studies checked, under half of the shortfall reflects unresolved V genes, and no reason is known for the rest. V, J and clone size are taken as reported in that table, and D and trimming were inferred from the DNA itself. The sample table holds about 180,000 clones, of which around 85% were seen once. Jointly, the top ten make up approximately 6% of the sample.

CDR1 and CDR2, looked up from the germline V gene (reference sequence), are DFQATT and SNEGSKA. Including the terminal cysteine and phenylalanine, the CDR3 comprises 17 residues. Only the CDR3 DNA is retained, 51 bases long and in frame from the first base. Germline trimming amounts to 3 bases on V and 0 bases on J, with 4 as the count of junction bases outside the gene matches. The material sequenced was peripheral blood, taken after recovery from COVID-19. Here the chain combines TRBV20-1 and TRBJ2-2; 13 nucleotides in the junction match TRBD2. The receptor was isolated from a human donor who had recovered from COVID-19. The CDR3 reads CSASGLAGAPNTGELFF. The DNA is TGCAGTGCTAGTGGACTAGCGGGGGCCCCGAACACCGGGGAGCTGTTTTTT.